One sample yielded the 3 T cell receptor beta chains listed below, sequenced in a study of T cells in Graves' hyperthyroidism and ophthalmopathy. Authors of the study amplified TCR beta CDR3 regions from RNA transcripts. When the TCR CDR3 underwent first-round RT-PCR, the HTBI primer set was used. TCRdb itself ran the multiplex PCR reads through MiXCR, one entry per CDR3 protein. Seen here are hundreds of thousands of distinct CDR3 sequences, roughly 16% observed once, and the top ten hold 3.5% to 4%. Source material: blood. These receptors were collected from a woman aged 25-40 years with Graves' hyperthyroidism.

The chain's CDR3 is CASSSGVVYNEQFF. The CDR3 DNA reads TGTGCCAGCAGTTCGGGAGTTGTCTACAATGAGCAGTTCTTC. The rearrangement joins TRBV12-3 or TRBV12-4 to TRBJ2-1, with D maybe TRBD2 (6 bases). V was clipped by 4 bases and J by 3 bases, with 10 bases between them. The length of the CDR3 is 14 residues.

This clonotype was counted a few times. CDR3 amino acids: CSARFSEYGYTF. For the CDR3, the DNA is TGCAGCGCGCGTTTCTCGGAGTATGGCTACACCTTC. The rearrangement uses TRBV20-1 and TRBJ1-2; D not certain. Germline assignment: CDR1 DFQATT and CDR2 SNEGSKA (reference sequence). The CDR3 covers 12 residues.

In this sample, this clonotype turned up many times. This chain uses TRBV27 with TRBJ2-5; D may be TRBD1 (7 bases). Trimming shortened V by 2 bases and J by 2 bases, and 12 bases separated the two germline ends. Germline V gene lookup returns CDR1 MNHEY and CDR2 SMNVEV (reference sequence). The CDR3 is made up of 15 amino acids. The CDR3 nucleotides read TGTGCCAGCAGTTTACCCAGGGGGGAACAAGAGACCCAGTACTTC. As protein: CASSLPRGEQETQYF.